Listed below are T cell receptor beta chains from one sample, sequenced in a study of technical replicates of blood from a few donors. TCRdb's table, derived via immunoSEQ multiplex PCR, lists solely in-frame clones and lacks some. Of some 62,000 clones listed, 85% to 90% were seen once; the top ten hold roughly 5%. The sample comprised PBMCs. The receptors shown here come from a human donor in good health. Some clones in this sample may be carry-over from other donors' samples. The conserved cysteine and the conserved F or W are not part of the CDR3 here.

J	V	CDR3
TRBJ2-7	TRBV11-2	ASSLYVGERDLNEQY
TRBJ2-1	TRBV29-1	SVASGRANEQF
TRBJ2-1	TRBV7-6	ASSHPTSGAYNEQF
TRBJ2-5	TRBV7-9	ASSLRTGGGETQY
TRBJ1-6	TRBV5-4	ASSPRQGRGNSPLH
TRBJ2-7	TRBV5-1	ASSLGLADSYEQY
TRBJ2-3	TRBV6-1	ASSRAGGADTQY
TRBJ2-1	TRBV9	ASSEGITGANEQF
TRBJ2-3	TRBV11-3	ASAAGGHGTQY
TRBJ2-2	TRBV6-6	ASSQGDRATGELF
TRBJ1-6	TRBV19	ASSRVRTGNSPLH
TRBJ2-7	TRBV7-2	ASSLDRGREQY
TRBJ1-5	TRBV27	ASSLGWPRDQPQH
TRBJ2-1	TRBV11-2	ASSISPSPLARDRF
TRBJ2-2	TRBV7-8	ASSADRFGNTGELF
TRBJ2-5	TRBV5-1	ASSLLFAAQGETQY
TRBJ1-1	TRBV5-4	ASGISGKNTEAF
TRBJ2-7	TRBV19	ASSRDRGSYEQY
TRBJ1-3	TRBV30	AWNRDWGGNTIY
TRBJ2-4	TRBV29-1	SVEVRDSAKNIQY
TRBJ2-5	TRBV7-3	ASSQIAGSQETQY
TRBJ2-3	TRBV4-3	ASSRILAGDGTDTQY
TRBJ2-3	TRBV9	ASSPDRLAGGRGSAQY
TRBJ1-2	TRBV7-2	ASSSRTGGTYGYT
TRBJ2-3	TRBV14	ASSSGDTDTQY
TRBJ1-2	TRBV6-5	ASSSLGGVLNYGYT
TRBJ1-1	TRBV7-2	ASSARTGGTNTEAF
TRBJ1-5	TRBV4-3	ASSQEAGTYSNQPQH
TRBJ2-2	TRBV7-9	ASSYDRGFTGELF
TRBJ1-5	TRBV7-2	ASSLGSYSNQPQH
TRBJ1-2	TRBV4-2	ASSQDGGSGGYT
TRBJ2-1	TRBV7-8	ASSLERTAYNEQF
TRBJ2-7	TRBV6-4	ASSDFGQGLFYEQY
TRBJ2-7	TRBV7-9	ASSSLAGGSYEQY
TRBJ2-1	TRBV2	ASSFSGAYGEQF
TRBJ2-1	TRBV5-6	ASSLGFEVGTGKQF
TRBJ1-6	TRBV5-1	ASSLGTGASPLH